A single sample is the source of the 30 T cell receptor beta chains below, sequenced in a study of neurological immune-mediated disorders. Time point defined: longitudinal time-point 3. One entry per CDR3 protein results from TCRdb running MiXCR on the 5' RACE reads. The repertoire holds 85,000 to 110,000 distinct CDR3 sequences, with 9.5% to 14% as singletons. Sequenced sample: PBMCs. The receptors come from a female donor with HTLV-1-associated myelopathy (HAM/TSP).

The chain employs TRBV11-2 and TRBJ2-3, with TRBD2 identical over 8 bases. The germline CDR1 and CDR2 sequences are SGHAT and FQNNGV. V trimming: 7 bases; J trimming: 3 bases; junction bases outside the gene matches: 6. This CDR3 contains 14 residues. Written as DNA, the CDR3 is TGTGCCAGCATCGGGGGGGCGTGGACAGATACGCAGTATTTT. The encoded protein is CASIGGAWTDTQYF.

This clonotype showed up many times. This rearrangement joins TRBV7-9 to TRBJ2-3; TRBD1 matches 8 bases. The junction had 4 bases not matched to a gene; V was cut back by 1 base and J by 4 bases. The CDR3 is 15 amino acids. Germline CDR1 SEHNR, CDR2 FQNEAQ (reference sequence). CDR3 protein: CASSLGQGRSDTQYF. CDR3 nucleotides: TGTGCCAGCAGCTTAGGACAGGGGAGGTCAGATACGCAGTATTTT.

Concerning this clonotype itself: A much larger clonotype is one base distant, so this may be a read error. J is TRBJ2-1 and V is TRBV5-1; maybe TRBD2 (5 bases). Germline values: CDR1 SGHRS, CDR2 YFSETQ. The CDR3 has 14 amino acids. V was cut by 5 bases and J by 9 bases, with 18 bases left in between. The CDR3, as DNA: TGCGCCAGCAGGGAACTAACCCTGGGAGTTGAGCAGTTCTTC. As protein: CASRELTLGVEQFF.

Many counts were recorded for this clonotype. V usage is TRBV15 and J usage is TRBJ2-3; D tentatively fits TRBD1 or TRBD2 (6 bases each). The V and J ends lost 2 bases and 3 bases respectively, with 15 bases between them. CDR3 size: 16 residues. Germline assignment: CDR1 LNHNV and CDR2 YYDKDF (reference sequence). The CDR3 nucleotides read TGTGCCACCAGCAGAAAGGGGGGCTTAGGGACAGATACGCAGTATTTT. Its protein product is CATSRKGGLGTDTQYF.

Comment on this clonotype: A junction boundary mismatches the germline segment, possibly from a read error. CDR3 residues: CSSSQEATSPGELFF. As DNA, the CDR3 is TGCTCCAGCAGCCAAGAAGCCACCTCGCCCGGGGAGCTATTTTTT. V gene TRBV4-1 combines with J gene TRBJ2-2; TRBD2 is a possible D gene (5 bases). The CDR3 is 15 residues long. CDR1 and CDR2 (germline): MGHRA, YSYEKL.

In this sample, this clonotype turned up many times. The CDR3 bases are TGCGCCAGCAGCCAAGGGACAGGGTTGGTTTCGAACACGCAGTATTTT. Translated, it gives CASSQGTGLVSNTQYF. The J gene is TRBJ2-3, the V gene TRBV4-1; 8 nucleotides agree with TRBD1. The trim removed 1 base at V and 9 bases at J, leaving 12 bases unmatched. Germline V gene sequence: CDR1 MGHRA, CDR2 YSYEKL. The CDR3 contains 16 residues.

There are many counts of this clonotype. The chain couples TRBV5-1 to TRBJ2-5; D is undetermined. Trimming took 3 bases from V and 1 from J, leaving 7 bases between them. This CDR3 has 13 amino acids. Germline CDR1 is SGHRS and CDR2 is YFSETQ. CDR3 residues: CASSSGGQETQYF. The DNA of the CDR3 is TGCGCCAGCAGCTCGGGTGGCCAAGAGACCCAGTACTTC.

This clonotype was picked up one time. The V gene is TRBV20-1, the J gene TRBJ1-5, with 9 nucleotides matching TRBD1. Unmatched junction bases numbered 7, after V lost 6 bases and J lost 7 bases. The CDR3 is 13 residues long. CDR1 and CDR2 (germline): DFQATT, SNEGSKA (reference sequence). CDR3 DNA sequence: TGCAGTGCCCGCGGACAGGGGTGGCAGCCCCAGCATTTT. Its translation: CSARGQGWQPQHF.

In this sample, this clonotype turned up a few times. A much more abundant neighbour one base away suggests this may be a read error. The chain uses TRBV12-3 or TRBV12-4 and TRBJ1-1; D is unclear. The CDR3 has 11 amino acids. Trimming took 3 bases from V and 12 from J, leaving 11 bases between them. In DNA form, the CDR3 reads TGTGCCAGCAGTTTCTTTGGTGCCACTTTCTTT. Protein product: CASSFFGATFF.

This clonotype was found many times. The chain uses TRBV7-9 and TRBJ1-2; D is undetermined. The CDR3 extends over 12 amino acids. V gave up 5 bases and J gave up 5 bases, with 9 bases separating them. Germline V gene lookup returns CDR1 SEHNR and CDR2 FQNEAQ (reference sequence). In nucleotides, the CDR3 is TGTGCCAGCAGCAGGACTATATATGGCTACACCTTC. This sequence encodes CASSRTIYGYTF.

The table lists this clonotype with many counts. The chain recombines TRBV7-8 with TRBJ2-3; TRBD2 might be the D (6 bases). Germline-derived CDR1 and CDR2 are SGHVS and FQNEAQ. V was shortened by 5 bases and J by 3 bases, with 18 bases between the two germline ends. This CDR3 has 16 amino acids. CDR3 residues: CASSPLLDSGTDTQYF. In nucleotides, the CDR3 is TGTGCCAGCAGCCCGCTCCTGGATAGCGGAACAGATACGCAGTATTTT.

This clonotype occurred many times. The J gene is TRBJ2-1, the V gene TRBV20-1, with D tentatively TRBD2 (7 bases). The CDR3 contains 14 residues. Trimming took 3 bases from V and 8 from J, leaving 17 bases between them. CDR1 is DFQATT, CDR2 SNEGSKA, per germline (reference sequence). CDR3 loop: CSASTRGGQYEQFF. In DNA form, the CDR3 reads TGCAGTGCTAGTACGAGGGGGGGCCAGTATGAGCAGTTCTTC.

This clonotype has ten or more counts. The rearrangement links TRBV5-6 to TRBJ2-7; the match to TRBD1 covers 7 bases. Germline CDR1 and CDR2: SGHDT and YYEEEE. CDR3 length: 17 amino acids. The ends lost 3 bases at V and 1 base at J; junction bases unmatched: 13. CDR3 bases: TGTGCCAGCAGCTCCATCCCCGACAGGGCGATATCCTACGAGCAGTACTTC. Translated, it gives CASSSIPDRAISYEQYF.

This clonotype has ten or more counts. The chain recombines TRBV24-1 with TRBJ2-1; D remains unclear. CDR3 length: 15 residues. Germline lookup yields CDR1 KGHDR and CDR2 SFDVKD. The V gene lost 11 bases and the J gene lost 4 bases, with 20 bases spanning the gap. The CDR3 region has the DNA TGTGCCAGCTTCCCACCGATCCAAAAATACAATGAGCAGTTCTTC. Translated: CASFPPIQKYNEQFF.

This rearrangement joins TRBV12-3 or TRBV12-4 to TRBJ2-7; D gene uncertain. The CDR3 runs 13 residues. V was cut by 2 bases and J by 3 bases, with 8 bases left in between. The CDR3 region has the DNA TGTGCCAGCAGTTTAAGTCAGGTCTACGAGCAGTACTTC. It codes for CASSLSQVYEQYF.

This clonotype was seen at least ten times. One end of the junction fails to match germline, which may point to a read error. The chain joins TRBV15 to TRBJ2-1, with D possibly TRBD2 on 5 matching bases. Germline lookup yields CDR1 LNHNV and CDR2 YYDKDF (reference sequence). The CDR3 contains 16 residues. The CDR3 region has the DNA TGTGCTACCAGCAAGCTAGCTCTTAGCTCCTACAATGAGCAGTTCTTC. It encodes CATSKLALSSYNEQFF.

This clonotype was found many times. The chain couples TRBV5-1 to TRBJ1-1; no definite D call. The CDR3 runs to 13 residues. V gave up 0 bases and J gave up 7 bases, with 10 bases separating them. Germline loops: CDR1 SGHRS, CDR2 YFSETQ. The DNA for the CDR3 is TGCGCCAGCAGCTTGGTAGGGCAGAATGAAGCTTTCTTT. Its translation: CASSLVGQNEAFF.

This clonotype was recorded many times. The chain combines TRBV30 with TRBJ1-2; 11 bases are shared with TRBD1. The ends lost 1 base at V and 5 bases at J; junction bases unmatched: 3. The CDR3 covers 14 residues. Germline V gene sequence: CDR1 GTSNPN, CDR2 SVGIG (reference sequence). CDR3 sequence reads: CAWSAGQGAYGYTF. As DNA, the CDR3 is TGTGCCTGGAGTGCAGGACAGGGGGCGTATGGCTACACCTTC.

This clonotype was recorded at least ten times. The V call is TRBV10-3, the J call TRBJ2-2; weak D call: TRBD2 (6 bases). This CDR3 contains 22 residues. The V gene lost 3 bases and the J gene lost 7 bases, with 36 bases spanning the gap. CDR1 ENHRY and CDR2 SYGVKD come from the germline V gene. The CDR3 sequence is CAISDRPGSRDSGLVTDGELFF. The CDR3, as DNA: TGTGCCATCAGTGACCGCCCTGGGTCTCGTGACAGCGGGTTGGTGACGGACGGGGAGCTGTTTTTT.

In its sample, this clonotype was seen many times. The V and J genes are TRBV5-4 and TRBJ1-2, with 9 positions matching TRBD1. The CDR3 consists of 16 residues. V shed 3 bases, J shed 2 bases, and the junction held 8 bases outside the gene matches. CDR1 SGHNT and CDR2 YYREEE come from the germline V gene (reference sequence). The CDR3 DNA is TGTGCCAGCAGCTGGGGACAGGGCGGAGCGAACTATGGCTACACCTTC. This gives the protein CASSWGQGGANYGYTF.

This clonotype was seen ten or more times. As DNA, the CDR3 is TGCAGTGCCAACAGGGAGGAGACCCAGTACTTC. It codes for CSANREETQYF. The chain combines TRBV20-1 with TRBJ2-5; TRBD1 might be the D (6 bases). Germline V gives CDR1 DFQATT, CDR2 SNEGSKA (reference sequence). Trimming cost V 6 bases and J 5 bases, with 10 bases left between them. The CDR3 totals 11 residues.

CDR3 residues: CASAPVGETQYF. CDR3 in DNA: TGTGCCAGCGCTCCGGTGGGGGAGACCCAGTACTTC. The chain uses TRBV28 and TRBJ2-5, with no clear D. From germline, CDR1 is MDHEN and CDR2 SYDVKM. The CDR3 sequence is 12 residues long. V gave up 8 bases and J gave up 5 bases, with 12 bases separating them.

This clonotype has a handful of counts. V usage is TRBV20-1 and J usage is TRBJ1-5; no clear D gene. Germline CDR1 reads DFQATT; CDR2 reads SNEGSKA (reference sequence). Trimming took 2 bases from V and 0 from J, leaving 8 bases between them. The CDR3 has 14 amino acids. CDR3 residues: CSARSGHSNQPQHF. The CDR3 nucleotides are TGCAGTGCTAGATCAGGTCATAGCAATCAGCCCCAGCATTTT.

This clonotype was counted a few times. Written as DNA, the CDR3 is TGTGCCAGCAGTCGGGCGGCTGAGTACCAAGAGACCCAGTACTTC. Protein: CASSRAAEYQETQYF. The gene calls are TRBV12-3 or TRBV12-4 and TRBJ2-5; D is undetermined. Trimming pared 5 bases from V and 0 bases from J, leaving 13 bases between. The CDR3 extends over 15 amino acids.

This clonotype was seen many times. V usage is TRBV4-2 and J usage is TRBJ2-3; 7 bases are shared with TRBD2. The CDR3 has 16 residues. Germline V gene data show CDR1 as LGHNA and CDR2 as YNFKEQ. V shed 0 bases, J shed 7 bases, and the junction held 10 bases outside the gene matches. The CDR3 protein is CASSQDRRGELNTQYF. In DNA form, the CDR3 reads TGTGCCAGCAGCCAAGATAGACGGGGGGAGCTTAATACGCAGTATTTT.

This clonotype has at least ten counts. The chain recombines TRBV20-1 with TRBJ1-6; D uncertain. This CDR3 is built from 18 residues. From germline, CDR1 is DFQATT and CDR2 SNEGSKA (reference sequence). V was cut by 0 bases and J by 0 bases, with 15 bases left in between. Written as DNA, the CDR3 is TGCAGTGCTAGAGACAGGTTAAGCTCAAACTCCTATAATTCACCCCTCCACTTT. Translated: CSARDRLSSNSYNSPLHF.

This clonotype was detected ten times or more. V and J are TRBV20-1 and TRBJ1-1, with D possibly being TRBD1 (5 bases). V lost 6 bases and J lost 2, with 16 bases in between. The CDR3 has 14 residues. Germline V CDR1 and CDR2: DFQATT, SNEGSKA (reference sequence). Here the CDR3 DNA reads TGCAGTGCCCCTGGTGGGGACCCCAACACTGAAGCTTTCTTT. Protein: CSAPGGDPNTEAFF.

This clonotype was detected ten times or more. The chain is built from TRBV10-3 and TRBJ2-2, with D possibly matching TRBD1 (6 bases). Germline CDR1 is ENHRY and CDR2 is SYGVKD. The CDR3 spans 13 residues. Trimming took 7 bases from V and 4 from J, leaving 10 bases between them. DNA of the CDR3: TGTGCCATCACCCGACAGGCCACCGGGGAGCTGTTTTTT. It translates to CAITRQATGELFF.

This clonotype was seen only a few times. The rearrangement uses TRBV5-1 and TRBJ2-7; D not certain. V dropped 6 bases and J dropped 5 bases, with 12 bases sitting between them. Germline CDR1 and CDR2: SGHRS and YFSETQ. The CDR3 covers 12 residues. Written as DNA, the CDR3 is TGCGCCAGCACCACGGACGGCAACGAGCAGTACTTC. It is translated as CASTTDGNEQYF.

Many counts were recorded for this clonotype. V and J are TRBV28 and TRBJ1-1; tentative D call: TRBD1 (6 bases). The germline V gene encodes CDR1 MDHEN and CDR2 SYDVKM. There are 17 residues in the CDR3. V lost 3 bases to trimming and J lost 0 bases, with 17 bases between them. This chain's CDR3 is CASSFPYGGDMNTEAFF. The CDR3, as DNA: TGTGCCAGCAGTTTCCCATATGGTGGGGACATGAACACTGAAGCTTTCTTT.